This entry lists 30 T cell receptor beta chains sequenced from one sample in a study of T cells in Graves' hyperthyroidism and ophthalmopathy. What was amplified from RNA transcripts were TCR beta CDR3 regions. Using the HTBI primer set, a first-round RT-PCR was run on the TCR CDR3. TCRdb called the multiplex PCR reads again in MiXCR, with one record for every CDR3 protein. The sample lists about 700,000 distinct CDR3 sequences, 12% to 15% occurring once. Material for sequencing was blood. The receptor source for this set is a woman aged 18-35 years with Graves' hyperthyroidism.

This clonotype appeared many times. The CDR3 DNA reads as TGTGCCAGCAGCCGACGGACTAGCGGGTCCTACGAGCAGTACTTC. Translated, it gives CASSRRTSGSYEQYF. The chain employs TRBV11-3 and TRBJ2-7; 11 positions agree with TRBD2. This CDR3 region has 15 residues. Trimming removed 5 bases from V and 1 base from J; junction bases left unmatched: 4. From germline, CDR1 is SGHNT and CDR2 YENEEA.

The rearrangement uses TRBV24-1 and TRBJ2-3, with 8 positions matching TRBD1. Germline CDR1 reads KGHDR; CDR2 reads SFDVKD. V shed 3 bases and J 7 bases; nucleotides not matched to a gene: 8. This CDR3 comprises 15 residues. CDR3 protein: CATSDPGQGRHTQYF. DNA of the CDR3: TGTGCCACCAGTGATCCTGGACAGGGAAGGCATACGCAGTATTTT.

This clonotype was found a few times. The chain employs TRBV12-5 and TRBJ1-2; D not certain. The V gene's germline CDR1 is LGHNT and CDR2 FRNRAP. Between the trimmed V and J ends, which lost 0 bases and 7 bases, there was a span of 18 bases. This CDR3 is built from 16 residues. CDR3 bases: TGTGCTAGTGGTTTGGTACTGGGCCCTACTCTATCTGGCTACACCTTC. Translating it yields CASGLVLGPTLSGYTF.

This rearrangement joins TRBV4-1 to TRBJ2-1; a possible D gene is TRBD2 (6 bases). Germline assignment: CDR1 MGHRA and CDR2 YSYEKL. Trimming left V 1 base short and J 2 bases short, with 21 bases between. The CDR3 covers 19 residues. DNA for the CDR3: TGCGCCAGCAGCCAAGTGCACGGGGTTGGCGGGGATCCCTACAATGAGCAGTTCTTC. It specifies CASSQVHGVGGDPYNEQFF.

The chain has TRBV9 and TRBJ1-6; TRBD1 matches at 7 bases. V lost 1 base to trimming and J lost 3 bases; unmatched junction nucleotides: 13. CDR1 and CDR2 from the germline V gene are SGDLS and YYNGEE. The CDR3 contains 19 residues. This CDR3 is CASSVSVNRGGLYNSPLHF. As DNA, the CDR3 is TGTGCCAGCAGCGTATCGGTTAACAGGGGCGGACTCTATAATTCACCCCTCCACTTT. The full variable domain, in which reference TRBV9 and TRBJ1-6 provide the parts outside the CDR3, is DSGVTQTPKHLITATGQRVTLRCSPRSGDLSVYWYQQSLDQGLQFLIQYYNGEERAKGNILERFSAQQFPDLHSELNLSSLELGDSALYFCASSVSVNRGGLYNSPLHFGNGTRLTVT.

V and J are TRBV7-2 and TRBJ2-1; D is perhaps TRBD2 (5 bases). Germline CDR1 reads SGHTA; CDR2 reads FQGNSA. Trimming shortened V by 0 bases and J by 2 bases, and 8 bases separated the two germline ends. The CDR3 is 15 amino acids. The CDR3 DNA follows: TGTGCCAGCAGCTTAGCGGCGGGTGCCTACAATGAGCAGTTCTTC. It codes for CASSLAAGAYNEQFF.

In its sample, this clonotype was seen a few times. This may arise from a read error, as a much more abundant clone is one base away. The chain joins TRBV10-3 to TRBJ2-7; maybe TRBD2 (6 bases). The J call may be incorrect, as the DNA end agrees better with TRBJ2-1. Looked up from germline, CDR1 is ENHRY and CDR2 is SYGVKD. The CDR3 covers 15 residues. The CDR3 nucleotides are TGTGCCATCAGTGAAGGCAGTCGGACTAACTACGAGCAGTTCTTC. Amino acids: CAISEGSRTNYEQFF.

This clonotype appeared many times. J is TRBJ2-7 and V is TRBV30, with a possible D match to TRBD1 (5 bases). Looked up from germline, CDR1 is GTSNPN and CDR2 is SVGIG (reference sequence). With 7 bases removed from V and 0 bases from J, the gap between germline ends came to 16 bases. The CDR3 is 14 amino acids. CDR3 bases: TGTGCCTCCAGGGAAGGTCACACCTCCTACGAGCAGTACTTC. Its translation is CASREGHTSYEQYF.

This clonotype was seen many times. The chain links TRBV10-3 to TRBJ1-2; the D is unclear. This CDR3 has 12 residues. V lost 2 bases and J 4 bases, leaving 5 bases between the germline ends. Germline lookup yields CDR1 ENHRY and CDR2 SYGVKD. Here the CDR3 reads CAISEQSYGYTF. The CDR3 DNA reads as TGTGCCATCAGTGAGCAAAGCTATGGCTACACCTTC.

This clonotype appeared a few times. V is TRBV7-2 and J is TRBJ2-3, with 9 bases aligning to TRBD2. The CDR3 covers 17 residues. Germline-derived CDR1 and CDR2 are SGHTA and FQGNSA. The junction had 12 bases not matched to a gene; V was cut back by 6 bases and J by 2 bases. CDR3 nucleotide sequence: TGTGCCAGCAGAGAGACTAGCGGTTTCTATGACACAGATACGCAGTATTTT. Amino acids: CASRETSGFYDTDTQYF. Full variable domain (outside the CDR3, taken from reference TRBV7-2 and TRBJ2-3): GAGVSQSPSNKVTEKGKDVELRCDPISGHTALYWYRQSLGQGLEFLIYFQGNSAPDKSGLPSDRFSAERTGGSVSTLTIQRTQQEDSAVYLCASRETSGFYDTDTQYFGPGTRLTVL.

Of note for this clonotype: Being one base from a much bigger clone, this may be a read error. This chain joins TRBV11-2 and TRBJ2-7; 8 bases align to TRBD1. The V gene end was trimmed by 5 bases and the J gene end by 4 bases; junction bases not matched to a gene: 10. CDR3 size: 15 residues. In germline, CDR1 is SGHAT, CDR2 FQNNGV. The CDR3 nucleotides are TGTGCCAGCAGCGGGGGCGGGACAGGCCTGTACGAGCAGTACTTC. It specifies CASSGGGTGLYEQYF.

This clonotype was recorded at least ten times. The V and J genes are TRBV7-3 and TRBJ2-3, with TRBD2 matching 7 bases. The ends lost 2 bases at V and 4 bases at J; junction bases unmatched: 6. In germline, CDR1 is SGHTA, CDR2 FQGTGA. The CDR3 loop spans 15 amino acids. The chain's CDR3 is CASSLAGVRPDTQYF. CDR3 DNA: TGTGCCAGCAGCTTAGCGGGAGTTCGGCCAGATACGCAGTATTTT.

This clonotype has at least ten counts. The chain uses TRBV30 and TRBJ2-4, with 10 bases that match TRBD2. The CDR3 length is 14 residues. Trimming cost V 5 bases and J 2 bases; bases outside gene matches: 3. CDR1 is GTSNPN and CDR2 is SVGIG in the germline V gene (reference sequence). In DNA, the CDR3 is TGTGCCTGGGGTAGCGGGAGGACCAAAAACATTCAGTACTTC. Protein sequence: CAWGSGRTKNIQYF.

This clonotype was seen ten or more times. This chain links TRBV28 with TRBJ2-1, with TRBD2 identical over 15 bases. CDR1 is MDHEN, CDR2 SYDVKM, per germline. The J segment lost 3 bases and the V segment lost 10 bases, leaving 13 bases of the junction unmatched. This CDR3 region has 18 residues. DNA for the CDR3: TGTGCCACAGAACCCGGGACTAGCGGGAGGAAATTCTACAATGAGCAGTTCTTC. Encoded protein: CATEPGTSGRKFYNEQFF. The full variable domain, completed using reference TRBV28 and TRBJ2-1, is DVKVTQSSRYLVKRTGEKVFLECVQDMDHENMFWYRQDPGLGLRLIYFSYDVKMKEKGDIPEGYSVSREKKERFSLILESASTNQTSMYLCATEPGTSGRKFYNEQFFGPGTRLTVL.

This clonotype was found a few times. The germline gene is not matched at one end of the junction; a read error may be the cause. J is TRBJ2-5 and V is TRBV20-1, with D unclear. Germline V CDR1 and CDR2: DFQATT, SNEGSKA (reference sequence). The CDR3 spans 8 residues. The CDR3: CSAGLWDF. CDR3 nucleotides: TGCAGTGCTGGCCTCTGGGACTTC.

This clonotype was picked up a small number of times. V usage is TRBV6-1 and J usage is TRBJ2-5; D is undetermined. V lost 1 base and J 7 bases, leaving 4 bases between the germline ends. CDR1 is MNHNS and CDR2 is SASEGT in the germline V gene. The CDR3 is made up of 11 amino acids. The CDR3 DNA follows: TGTGCCAGCAGTGAAGACCCGACCCAGTACTTC. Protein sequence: CASSEDPTQYF.

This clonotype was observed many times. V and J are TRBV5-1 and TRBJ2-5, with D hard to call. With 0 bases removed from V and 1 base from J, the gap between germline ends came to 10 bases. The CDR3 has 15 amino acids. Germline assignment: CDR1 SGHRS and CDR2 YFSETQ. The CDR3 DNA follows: TGCGCCAGCAGCTTGGTGTCCCCGGTCCAAGAGACCCAGTACTTC. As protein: CASSLVSPVQETQYF.

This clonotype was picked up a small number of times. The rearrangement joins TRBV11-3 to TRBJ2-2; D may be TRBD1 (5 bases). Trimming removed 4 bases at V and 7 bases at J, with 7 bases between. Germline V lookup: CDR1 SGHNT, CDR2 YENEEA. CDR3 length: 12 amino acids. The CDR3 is CASSSRGGELFF. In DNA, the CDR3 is TGTGCCAGCAGCTCTAGGGGCGGGGAGCTGTTTTTT.

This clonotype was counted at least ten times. This chain's CDR3 is CASSYSRPHTGELFF. CDR3 DNA: TGTGCCAGCAGTTACTCTCGTCCGCACACCGGGGAGCTGTTTTTT. The chain combines TRBV6-2 or TRBV6-3 with TRBJ2-2; D gene uncertain. The V and J ends lost 0 bases and 3 bases respectively, with 8 bases between them. The CDR3 extends over 15 amino acids. In germline, CDR1 is MNHEY, CDR2 SVGEGT.

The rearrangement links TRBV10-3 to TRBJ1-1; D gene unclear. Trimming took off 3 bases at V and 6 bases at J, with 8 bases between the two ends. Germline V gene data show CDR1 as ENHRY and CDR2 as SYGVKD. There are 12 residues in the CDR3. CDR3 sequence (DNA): TGTGCCATCAGTGATGGCCTCCCTGAAGCTTTCTTT. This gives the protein CAISDGLPEAFF.

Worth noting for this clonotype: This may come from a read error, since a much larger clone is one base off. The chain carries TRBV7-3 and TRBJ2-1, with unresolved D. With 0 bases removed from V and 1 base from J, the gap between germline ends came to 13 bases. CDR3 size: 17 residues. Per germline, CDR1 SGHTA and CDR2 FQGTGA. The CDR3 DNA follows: TGTGCCAGCAGCTTAACCCGTGGTAGGGCTTCCTACAATGAGCAGTTCTTC. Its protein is CASSLTRGRASYNEQFF.

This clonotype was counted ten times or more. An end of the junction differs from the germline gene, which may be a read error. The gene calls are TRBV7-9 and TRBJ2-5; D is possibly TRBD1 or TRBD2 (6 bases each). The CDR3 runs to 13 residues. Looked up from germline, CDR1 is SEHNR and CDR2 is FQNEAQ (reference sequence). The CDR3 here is CASSLGGSETQYF. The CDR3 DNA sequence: TGTGCCAGCAGTTTAGGGGGGAGCGAGACCCAGTACTTC.

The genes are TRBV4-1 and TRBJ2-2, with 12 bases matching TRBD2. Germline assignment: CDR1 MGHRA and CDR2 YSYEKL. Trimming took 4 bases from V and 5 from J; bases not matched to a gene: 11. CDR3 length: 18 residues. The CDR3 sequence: CASSLSETSGRGTGELFF. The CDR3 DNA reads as TGCGCCAGCAGCCTAAGTGAGACTAGCGGGAGAGGGACCGGGGAGCTGTTTTTT.

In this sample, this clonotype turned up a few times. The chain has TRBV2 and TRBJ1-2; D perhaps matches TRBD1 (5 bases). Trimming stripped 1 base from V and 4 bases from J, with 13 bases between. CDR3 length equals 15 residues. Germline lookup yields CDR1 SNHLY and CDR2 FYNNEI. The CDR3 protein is CASSEGEGRTYGYTF. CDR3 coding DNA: TGTGCCAGCAGTGAAGGGGAGGGACGAACCTATGGCTACACCTTC.

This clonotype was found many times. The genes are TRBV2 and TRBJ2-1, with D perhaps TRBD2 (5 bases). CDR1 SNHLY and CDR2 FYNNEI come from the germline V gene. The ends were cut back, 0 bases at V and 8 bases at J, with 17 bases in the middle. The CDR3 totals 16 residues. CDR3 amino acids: CASSEAPGLSKDEQFF. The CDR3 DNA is TGTGCCAGCAGTGAAGCTCCAGGACTCTCTAAGGATGAGCAGTTCTTC.

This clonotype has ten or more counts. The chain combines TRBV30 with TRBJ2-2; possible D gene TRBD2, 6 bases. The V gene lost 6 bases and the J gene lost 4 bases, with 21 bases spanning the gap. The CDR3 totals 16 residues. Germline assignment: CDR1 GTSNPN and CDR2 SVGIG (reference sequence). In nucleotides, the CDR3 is TGTGCCTGTCAAAGCAAGCAGCGGGCCCTCACCGGGGAGCTGTTTTTT. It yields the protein CACQSKQRALTGELFF.

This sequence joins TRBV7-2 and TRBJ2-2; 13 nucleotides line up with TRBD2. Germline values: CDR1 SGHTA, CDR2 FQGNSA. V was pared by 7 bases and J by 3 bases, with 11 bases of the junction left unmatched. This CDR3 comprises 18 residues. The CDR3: CASNPRTSGSPYTGELFF. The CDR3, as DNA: TGTGCCAGCAATCCCCGGACTAGCGGGAGTCCCTACACCGGGGAGCTGTTTTTT.

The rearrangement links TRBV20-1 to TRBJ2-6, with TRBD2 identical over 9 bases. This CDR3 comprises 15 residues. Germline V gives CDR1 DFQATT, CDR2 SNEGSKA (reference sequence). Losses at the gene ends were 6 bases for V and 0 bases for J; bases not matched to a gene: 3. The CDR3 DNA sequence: TGCAGTGCGATTAGCGGGAGCTCTGGGGCCAACGTCCTGACTTTC. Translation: CSAISGSSGANVLTF.

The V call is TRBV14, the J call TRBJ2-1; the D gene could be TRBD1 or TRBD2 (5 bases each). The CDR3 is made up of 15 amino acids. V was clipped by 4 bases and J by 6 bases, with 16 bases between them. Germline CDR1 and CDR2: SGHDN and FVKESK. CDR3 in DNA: TGTGCCAGCAGCCCCGACGGGGACCTCTCCAATGAGCAGTTCTTC. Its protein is CASSPDGDLSNEQFF.

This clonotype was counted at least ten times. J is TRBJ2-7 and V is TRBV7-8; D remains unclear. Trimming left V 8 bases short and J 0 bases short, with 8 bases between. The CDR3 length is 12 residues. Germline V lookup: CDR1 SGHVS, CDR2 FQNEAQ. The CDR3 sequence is CASCSSSYEQYF. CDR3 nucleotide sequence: TGTGCCAGCTGCTCCAGCTCCTACGAGCAGTACTTC.